This T cell receptor beta chain was found in a study of blood T cell repertoires in COVID-19. Under the authors' procedure: Using reference gene primer amplification, nucleated cell counts were estimated. Libraries were prepared by immunoSEQ multiplex PCR; TCRdb keeps only in-frame clonotypes and omits some of them. The V and J calls and clone size were taken over from that table, and D and trimming were inferred from the DNA. The profile shows 310,000 or so clones, around 89% of them singletons. V lost 3 bases and J lost 4; bases outside the gene matches: 4. The germline V gene has CDR1 MGHDK and CDR2 SYGVNS. The CDR3 loop spans 14 amino acids.

Sequencing was done on a sample of peripheral blood. V and J are TRBV25-1 and TRBJ1-2; TRBD1 aligns across 8 bases. The TCR originated in a woman aged 50 to 65 with active or convalescent COVID-19. The CDR3, as DNA: TGTGCCAGCAGTGAGACAGGGGTGCTCTATGGCTACACCTTC. Translating it yields CASSETGVLYGYTF.